This T cell receptor (beta chain) emerged from a study of CD8 T cells in ankylosing spondylitis. Notes on the study in general: Blood from ankylosing spondylitis patients appeared to carry a characteristic roughly 8-variant TCR beta motif. Disease-linked clones, CD8+, were relatively rare in peripheral blood. Within matched ankylosing spondylitis synovial fluid, disease-linked clones were reportedly significantly enriched.

This clonotype showed up many times. Antigen unknown. TCRdb used MiXCR to reprocess the 5' RACE reads, holding one entry per CDR3 protein. Of a few hundred thousand distinct CDR3 sequences in the sample, roughly 18% were seen once. V dropped 2 bases and J dropped 2; count of bases not matched to a gene: 5. Germline V lookup: CDR1 LGHNA, CDR2 YSLEER. CDR3 length: 16 amino acids. The source of this sequence is a male donor with ankylosing spondylitis or in good health (not recorded which). Specimen: blood, either unsorted or a sorted T cell fraction (not recorded which). The chain has TRBV4-3 and TRBJ1-3, with 8 bases fitting TRBD1. The CDR3 spells CASSQSRTGTGNTIYF. CDR3 sequence (DNA): TGCGCCAGCAGCCAAAGTCGGACAGGGACTGGAAACACCATATATTTT.